What follows are 10 T cell receptor beta chains derived from one specimen sequenced in a study of blood T cell repertoires in COVID-19. Profiled with immunoSEQ multiplex PCR; TCRdb holds only in-frame clones, not every one. Of about 480,000 clones listed, about 91% are singletons. The sample was peripheral blood. The origin of the receptors is a woman aged 50 to 60 with COVID-19, enrolled during active disease.

This chain links TRBV6-5 with TRBJ2-3, with D possibly being TRBD1 (6 bases). Per germline, CDR1 MNHEY and CDR2 SVGAGI. V lost 5 bases, J lost 5 bases, and 11 bases lay in between. This CDR3 has 13 residues. CDR3 DNA: TGTGCCAGCAGTCGCTCCAGGGGAGATACGCAGTATTTT. Translating gives CASSRSRGDTQYF.

This chain connects TRBV5-5 to TRBJ2-7; D may be TRBD1 (6 bases). Per the germline V gene, CDR1 is SGHKS and CDR2 is YYEKEE (reference sequence). Trimming stripped 3 bases from V and 2 bases from J, with 21 bases between. CDR3 length: 17 amino acids. The CDR3 here is CASSSKGVQGIPYEQYF. CDR3 DNA: TGTGCCAGCAGCTCAAAAGGGGTACAGGGAATCCCCTACGAGCAGTACTTC.

The chain is built from TRBV5-6 and TRBJ2-1, with a tentative D call TRBD2 (6 bases). Germline values: CDR1 SGHDT, CDR2 YYEEEE. The CDR3 runs to 15 residues. The V end was cut by 2 bases, the J end by 1 base, with 10 bases between. CDR3 coding DNA: TGTGCCAGCAGCTTTAAACTAGCTTCCTACAATGAGCAGTTCTTC. It specifies CASSFKLASYNEQFF. Together with reference TRBV5-6 and TRBJ2-1, the CDR3 gives the full variable domain: DAGVTQSPTHLIKTRGQQVTLRCSPKSGHDTVSWYQQALGQGPQFIFQYYEEEERQRGNFPDRFSGHQFPNYSSELNVNALLLGDSALYLCASSFKLASYNEQFFGPGTRLTVL.

The gene calls are TRBV7-9 and TRBJ1-2; D call uncertain. Germline assignment: CDR1 SEHNR and CDR2 FQNEAQ (reference sequence). Trimming removed 4 bases from V and 13 bases from J, with 10 bases in between. The length of the CDR3 is 10 residues. CDR3: CASSSTFTTF. CDR3 nucleotide sequence: TGTGCCAGCAGCTCTACGTTTACCACCTTC. The full variable domain, completed using reference TRBV7-9 and TRBJ1-2, is DTGVSQNPRHKITKRGQNVTFRCDPISEHNRLYWYRQTLGQGPEFLTYFQNEAQLEKSRLLSDRFSAERPKGSFSTLEIQRTEQGDSAMYLCASSSTFTTFGSGTRLTVV.

The DNA for the CDR3 is TGCGCCAGCAACCAGGGAGGTGGAGGTACAAAGACCCAGTACTTC. Its protein product is CASNQGGGGTKTQYF. The chain employs TRBV4-1 and TRBJ2-5; the D gene is possibly TRBD2 (6 bases). Germline V lookup: CDR1 MGHRA, CDR2 YSYEKL. With 7 bases removed from V and 6 bases from J, the gap between germline ends came to 21 bases. This CDR3 has 15 amino acids.

This chain links TRBV5-1 with TRBJ2-7; 8 bases agree with TRBD1. V lost 2 bases to trimming and J lost 8 bases; unmatched junction nucleotides: 9. Germline values: CDR1 SGHRS, CDR2 YFSETQ. The CDR3 sequence is 14 residues long. Written as DNA, the CDR3 is TGCGCCAGCAGCTTAACAGGGGGACCCACCAAGCAGTACTTC. As protein: CASSLTGGPTKQYF.

The rearrangement links TRBV5-1 to TRBJ1-1; D might be TRBD1 (5 bases). Deletions cut 7 bases from V and 5 bases from J, with 18 bases between. The CDR3 runs 14 residues. CDR1 and CDR2 (germline): SGHRS, YFSETQ. As DNA, the CDR3 is TGCGCCAGCTTCCCTCGGACGGGGGAAACTGAAGCTTTCTTT. Residues: CASFPRTGETEAFF.

V usage is TRBV27 and J usage is TRBJ2-7; 8 positions match TRBD1. CDR1 MNHEY and CDR2 SMNVEV come from the germline V gene (reference sequence). V dropped 3 bases and J dropped 7; count of bases not matched to a gene: 11. The CDR3 is 15 residues long. The CDR3 spells CASSFSTGAKGEQYF. The CDR3 DNA is TGTGCCAGCAGTTTCTCGACAGGGGCTAAAGGGGAGCAGTACTTC.

V gene TRBV29-1 combines with J gene TRBJ2-6, with D tentatively TRBD2 (5 bases). Germline values: CDR1 SQVTM, CDR2 ANQGSEA. The ends were cut back, 5 bases at V and 2 bases at J, with 7 bases in the middle. The CDR3 spans 13 residues. The CDR3 DNA reads as TGCAGCGTTTCGAGGGCTGGGGCCAACGTCCTGACTTTC. It encodes CSVSRAGANVLTF.

This chain uses TRBV6-5 with TRBJ2-5; 7 bases are shared with TRBD1. Per germline, CDR1 MNHEY and CDR2 SVGAGI. This CDR3 contains 15 residues. V gave up 3 bases and J gave up 4 bases; unmatched junction bases: 8. The CDR3 is CASSYYDREGETQYF. DNA for the CDR3: TGTGCCAGCAGTTATTACGACAGGGAAGGAGAGACCCAGTACTTC.